This T cell receptor beta chain was documented in a study of blood T cell repertoires in COVID-19. Study-level background: Researchers got acute and convalescent COVID-19 samples from the United States, Italy and Spain.

The CDR3 contains 14 residues. Trimming took 5 bases from V and 6 from J; bases not matched to a gene: 7. Germline V gene lookup returns CDR1 SGHTA and CDR2 FQGTGA. In the original analysis: Reference gene primer amplification in the assay estimated nucleated cell counts. Sequenced by immunoSEQ multiplex PCR; TCRdb stores in-frame clones only, minus some. V and J calls plus clone size are reproduced from that table; the DNA served to infer D and trimming. The sample lists under 130,000 clones; roughly nine tenths were seen once. Sequences were obtained from peripheral blood. This chain connects TRBV7-3 to TRBJ1-5, with 7 nucleotides matching TRBD1. The receptor was isolated from a woman older than 75 with acute or convalescent COVID-19. CDR3 region: CASSRRQGSQPQHF. The CDR3 region has the DNA TGTGCCAGCAGCCGGAGACAGGGAAGTCAGCCCCAGCATTTT.